The TCR beta chain described here comes from a study of PD-L1 blockade in urothelial cancer listed by TCRdb under 2017. Regarding the study in general: All patients started therapy around 2014 and received atezolizumab 1,200 mg intravenously every 3 weeks. Blood samples yielded a median of around 150,000 T cells and tens of thousands of unique TCRs, with median clonality 0.080. Around 29 patients had pretreatment blood TCR-seq, around 25 had at least one posttreatment blood collection, and around 25 had tumor TCR-seq. The study was an exploratory multi-omic analysis of somatic, immune and clinical correlates of response to PD-L1 blockade with atezolizumab in urothelial cancer. Blood samples were analyzed 3 weeks after the start of treatment (second dose) and 6 weeks after the start of treatment. Fewer than ten patients achieved durable clinical benefit and approximately 20 did not. TCR sequencing covered pretreatment tumor samples and matched, serially collected peripheral blood taken before and after atezolizumab treatment. In the same patients, pretreatment tumors underwent whole exome sequencing and RNA sequencing in addition to TCR sequencing. About 85% of the roughly 29 patients were identified as males with urothelial cancer of bladder origin, and a prior smoking history was reported by 18 of 29 patients. An ECOG performance status of 0 or 1 was recorded for the patients, and 0 to 3 prior chemotherapy regimens had been received by the patients. Durable clinical benefit was defined as a progression-free survival longer than 6 months, and TCR features were additionally tested against progression-free survival and overall survival.

Here is what the overall study found, with its caveats: Because the sample size was small (n = 29) and many of the analyses were exploratory, the results are meant to be hypothesis-generating. Improved progression-free and overall survival was found to be associated with pretreatment peripheral blood TCR clonality below the median. Among patients with durable benefit, tumor-associated TCR clones showed greater expansion in peripheral blood 3 weeks after treatment started (n ≈ 20, p = 0.022).

CDR1 SNHLY and CDR2 FYNNEI were looked up in the germline V gene. From V the trimming removes 4 bases and from J it removes 5 bases, while the gene matches leave 7 bases of the junction unaccounted for. There are 14 amino acids in the CDR3, from cysteine to phenylalanine inclusive. Left in the record is the CDR3 DNA by itself, 42 bases read in frame from the first base. This clone turned up a few times. Its antigen is currently not known. Qualities for individual bases were not recorded, and no much larger clone is one base off. Each PCR received spiked-in synthetic TCR analog templates so that absolute template abundance could be estimated from read counts. TCRbeta CDR3 regions were amplified from genomic DNA with bias-controlled V and J gene primers using the immunoSEQ assay. Sequencing of rearranged TCRbeta segments was done at approximately 20X coverage. The authors' pipeline ran thus. Clustering was used to correct sequencing errors, and CDR3s were annotated against IMGT to assign V, D and J genes. Only productive TCRbeta rearrangements were used in downstream analyses, excluding out-of-frame or stop-codon sequences. Clonality was computed as one minus Shannon entropy normalized by the log of the number of unique productive sequences. Clones differing between time points or between blood and tumor were identified using Fisher's exact test with Benjamini-Hochberg correction, with an adjusted p below 0.01 applied as the threshold. In TCRdb, the immuneACCESS table is reduced to in-frame sequences with V and J assigned. These tables do not hold every clone; where another copy was compared, an unresolved V gene accounts for under half, and the others remain unexplained. Clone size and V and J calls were adopted from that table, with D and trimming inferred from the DNA. This sample lists about 88,000 clones; more than 90% were detected once. The ten largest account for 8.5% to 9.5% of the sample.

A total of some 30 patients with locally advanced or metastatic urothelial carcinoma, treated at Memorial Sloan Kettering on a trial protocol, made up the cohort. Peripheral blood mononuclear cells were collected pretreatment and during treatment, with between 1 and 8 total time points obtained per patient. The Qiagen DNeasy Blood extraction kit was used to purify genomic DNA from total PBMCs and tumor samples. PBMCs were collected pretreatment and during treatment, and were isolated and stored as previously described. The receptor was isolated from a man aged 60-69 years with urothelial cancer. The chain links TRBV2 with TRBJ2-7; TRBD1 aligns with 8 central bases. Specimen: PBMCs, collected around atezolizumab (anti-PD-L1) treatment. The DNA sequence is TGTGCCAGCAGTGCAGGACAGGGTCTCCACGAGCAGTACTTC. This is translated as CASSAGQGLHEQYF.